This T cell receptor beta chain was identified during a study of T cell changes during pregnancy in multiple sclerosis. Clones were read by immunoSEQ multiplex PCR, and TCRdb kept only the in-frame ones, dropping some. There are tens of thousands of clones in the sample; 90% to 95% occur only once, and roughly 8% lies in the top ten. The germline V gene encodes CDR1 SNHLY and CDR2 FYNNEI. The germline V and J ends were trimmed by 3 bases and 5 bases, with 16 bases remaining between them. The CDR3 length is 15 residues. Sequences were derived from CD8+ T cells from peripheral blood mononuclear cells, sampled in the third trimester of pregnancy. The receptor was isolated from a female donor with multiple sclerosis, enrolled in a pregnancy study. The V call is TRBV2, the J call TRBJ1-2; no clear D gene. The CDR3 protein is CASSDEAAVLYGYTF. The CDR3 DNA is TGTGCCAGCAGTGATGAGGCAGCCGTCCTTTATGGCTACACCTTC.